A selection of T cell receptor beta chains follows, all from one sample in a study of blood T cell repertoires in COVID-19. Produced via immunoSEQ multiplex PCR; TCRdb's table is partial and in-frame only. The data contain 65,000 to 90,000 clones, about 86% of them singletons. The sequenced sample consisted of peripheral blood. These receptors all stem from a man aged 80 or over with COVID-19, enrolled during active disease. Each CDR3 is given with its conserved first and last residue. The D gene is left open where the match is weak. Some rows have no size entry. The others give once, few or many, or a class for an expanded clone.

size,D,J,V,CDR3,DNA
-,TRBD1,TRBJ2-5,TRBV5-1,CASSSRPGQGWETQYF,TGCGCCAGCAGCTCGAGACCGGGACAGGGATGGGAGACCCAGTACTTC
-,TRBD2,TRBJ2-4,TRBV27,CASSLVSGGGRNIQYF,TGTGCCAGCAGTTTAGTGAGCGGGGGGGGCCGAAACATTCAGTACTTC
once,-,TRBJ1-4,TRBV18,CASSRASYEKLFF,TGTGCCAGCTCACGGGCCTCTTATGAAAAACTGTTTTTT
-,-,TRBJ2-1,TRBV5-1,CASSLPAGQSSYNEQFF,TGCGCCAGCAGCTTGCCGGCAGGACAGAGCTCCTACAATGAGCAGTTCTTC
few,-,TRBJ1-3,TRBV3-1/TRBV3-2,CASSPSATTGRGTIYF,TGTGCCAGCAGCCCCTCAGCCACGACAGGTCGTGGCACCATATATTTT
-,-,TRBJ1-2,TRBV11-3,CASSYNNYGYTF,TGTGCCAGCAGCTACAATAACTATGGCTACACCTTC
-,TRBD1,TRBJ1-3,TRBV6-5,CATKGAGNGNTIYF,TGTGCCACCAAGGGGGCAGGGAATGGAAACACCATATATTTT
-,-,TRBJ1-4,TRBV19,CASSIRGTREKLFF,TGTGCCAGTAGTATACGCGGGACCCGGGAAAAACTGTTTTTT
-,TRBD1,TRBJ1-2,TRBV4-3,CASSQDPGQSYGYTF,TGCGCCAGCAGCCAAGATCCGGGACAGTCCTATGGCTACACCTTC
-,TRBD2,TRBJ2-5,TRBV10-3,CAISESGGAGETQYF,TGTGCCATCAGTGAGTCCGGGGGGGCCGGAGAGACCCAGTACTTC